Given below is one TCR beta chain in context. Its antigen is not known. The CDR3 consists of 17 residues. V lost 5 bases, J lost 4 bases, and 21 bases lay in between. Germline lookup yields CDR1 SEHNR and CDR2 FQNEAQ (reference sequence). In the authors' workflow: Owing to the provision of junction-only sequences devoid of quality scores by immunoSEQ, filtering differed. Measured with immunoSEQ multiplex PCR; TCRdb has only the in-frame clones, and not every one. V and J calls and clone size are given by that table; D and trimming were obtained from the DNA. Altogether 2 million to 2.5 million clones are present, 90% to 97% being singletons, with the ten largest covering approximately 0.13%. The entry originates in a study of shared clonotypes between healthy human individuals. Study-wide results and caveats: Larger richness was generally estimated for naive than memory subsets.

Material: naive CD4+ T cells sorted from blood. Subset defined: CD45RA+ positively selected. The genes are TRBV7-9 and TRBJ1-3; D possibly corresponds to TRBD1 (5 bases). This TCR derives from a man aged 18 to 30 in good health. Here the CDR3 reads CASSLIPGTDDGNTIYF. The DNA for the CDR3 is TGTGCCAGCAGCCTCATCCCCGGGACCGATGACGGAAACACCATATATTTT.